The 22 T cell receptor beta chains below all came from one sample that was sequenced in a study of cytomegalovirus exposure and HLA in healthy donors. The primer mix had 60 Vbeta and 13 Jbeta primers. Profiled with immunoSEQ multiplex PCR; TCRdb holds only in-frame clones, not every one. The table has about 170,000 clones, around 73% seen once; the top ten hold roughly 5.4%. The material sequenced was PBMCs. Receptor source: a woman between 18 and 29 years old in good health and CMV-seropositive.

The rearrangement joins TRBV7-9 to TRBJ2-5; a possible D gene is TRBD2 (6 bases). The CDR3 is made up of 16 amino acids. The V end was cut by 1 base, the J end by 5 bases, with 17 bases between. Germline V CDR1 and CDR2: SEHNR, FQNEAQ (reference sequence). Here the CDR3 reads CASSLVSGGLRETQYF. CDR3 sequence (DNA): TGTGCCAGCAGCTTAGTTTCCGGGGGTCTTCGGGAGACCCAGTACTTC. The full variable domain, with the rest looked up from reference TRBV7-9 and TRBJ2-5, is DTGVSQNPRHKITKRGQNVTFRCDPISEHNRLYWYRQTLGQGPEFLTYFQNEAQLEKSRLLSDRFSAERPKGSFSTLEIQRTEQGDSAMYLCASSLVSGGLRETQYFGPGTRLLVL.

This chain links TRBV7-9 with TRBJ1-2; D is perhaps TRBD1 (6 bases). The CDR3 sequence is 13 residues long. CDR1 is SEHNR and CDR2 is FQNEAQ in the germline V gene (reference sequence). Trimming took off 5 bases at V and 8 bases at J, with 15 bases between the two ends. The CDR3 loop is CASSPDRLYGYTF. The CDR3 DNA follows: TGTGCCAGCAGCCCTGACAGGTTGTACGGCTACACCTTC.

This chain uses TRBV27 with TRBJ2-7; 9 bases map to TRBD1. This CDR3 has 15 residues. The trim removed 6 bases at V and 4 bases at J, leaving 10 bases unmatched. Germline loops: CDR1 MNHEY, CDR2 SMNVEV (reference sequence). The CDR3, as DNA: TGTGCCAGCAGACCCGGGACAGGGTCCTCATACGAGCAGTACTTC. Translated: CASRPGTGSSYEQYF.

The rearrangement joins TRBV19 to TRBJ2-5, with D possibly matching TRBD2 (5 bases). Trimming removed 0 bases from V and 2 bases from J, with 10 bases in between. The CDR3 is 15 amino acids. The germline gives CDR1 LNHDA, CDR2 SQIVND (reference sequence). The CDR3 reads CASSIDDYMQETQYF. CDR3 DNA sequence: TGTGCCAGTAGTATAGATGACTACATGCAAGAGACCCAGTACTTC.

The rearrangement joins TRBV7-3 to TRBJ1-1, with 8 bases fitting TRBD1. Germline V CDR1 and CDR2: SGHTA, FQGTGA. V lost 5 bases, J lost 5 bases, and 10 bases stayed unmatched. The CDR3 runs to 15 residues. CDR3 coding DNA: TGTGCCAGCAGCCTCAGGCAGGGGGCTAGGACTGAAGCTTTCTTT. Amino acid sequence: CASSLRQGARTEAFF.

The chain recombines TRBV15 with TRBJ2-7; TRBD1 aligns across 8 bases. Germline values: CDR1 LNHNV, CDR2 YYDKDF (reference sequence). The CDR3 totals 16 residues. With 1 base clipped from V and 7 bases from J, the junction kept 12 bases outside the gene matches. The CDR3 region is CATSRAPGTGLGEQYF. The CDR3 DNA follows: TGTGCCACCAGCAGAGCTCCCGGGACAGGTCTTGGGGAGCAGTACTTC.

V gene TRBV6-5 combines with J gene TRBJ2-7; 10 nucleotides align to TRBD1. The V and J ends lost 6 bases and 3 bases, in that order; junction bases with no gene match: 8. This CDR3 comprises 15 residues. Germline V gene data show CDR1 as MNHEY and CDR2 as SVGAGI. DNA of the CDR3: TGTGCCAGCAGCGTATCGACAGGGGGCGGCTACGAGCAGTACTTC. Protein sequence: CASSVSTGGGYEQYF.

In its sample, this clone was seen a few times. V is TRBV27 and J is TRBJ2-7, with a tentative D call TRBD2 (6 bases). Germline lookup yields CDR1 MNHEY and CDR2 SMNVEV (reference sequence). CDR3 length: 15 residues. Trimming stripped 8 bases from V and 0 bases from J, with 17 bases between. The CDR3 region has the DNA TGTGCCAGCTCGCGGGAACAAACCCTCTCCTACGAGCAGTACTTC. Amino acids: CASSREQTLSYEQYF.

The chain uses TRBV5-4 and TRBJ2-5, with a weak D call TRBD2 (6 bases). Trimming left V 0 bases short and J 5 bases short, with 14 bases between. The CDR3 covers 15 residues. Germline CDR1 reads SGHNT; CDR2 reads YYREEE (reference sequence). In DNA, the CDR3 is TGTGCCAGCAGCTTGGAGGCTGTACTAGCCGAGACCCAGTACTTC. It specifies CASSLEAVLAETQYF.

This clone has only one observation. The genes are TRBV15 and TRBJ1-5; the match to TRBD1 covers 7 bases. V lost 1 base and J lost 2; bases outside the gene matches: 2. Per the germline V gene, CDR1 is LNHNV and CDR2 is YYDKDF (reference sequence). This CDR3 comprises 15 residues. CDR3: CATSRGTGGNQPQHF. The CDR3, as DNA: TGTGCCACCAGCAGAGGGACAGGAGGCAATCAGCCCCAGCATTTT.

This chain connects TRBV5-1 to TRBJ1-1; possibly TRBD1 for D (5 bases). V was clipped by 3 bases and J by 1 base, with 13 bases between them. The CDR3 extends over 15 amino acids. Germline values: CDR1 SGHRS, CDR2 YFSETQ. The CDR3 nucleotides are TGCGCCAGCAGCTCTCTCGTCGGGGGGAACACTGAAGCTTTCTTT. Its protein product is CASSSLVGGNTEAFF.

The rearrangement links TRBV2 to TRBJ1-6; 8 bases map to TRBD1. Trimming removed 4 bases from V and 8 bases from J; junction bases left unmatched: 4. Germline V CDR1 and CDR2: SNHLY, FYNNEI. This CDR3 is built from 14 residues. The CDR3: CASSALTGDSPLHF. The CDR3 DNA reads as TGTGCCAGCAGTGCTTTGACAGGGGATTCACCCCTCCACTTT.

The gene calls are TRBV28 and TRBJ2-6; 7 bases are shared with TRBD1. V dropped 5 bases and J dropped 0; count of bases not matched to a gene: 4. Per the germline V gene, CDR1 is MDHEN and CDR2 is SYDVKM. This CDR3 contains 16 residues. CDR3 DNA: TGTGCCAGCAGTCCGGGGACAGACTCTGGGGCCAACGTCCTGACTTTC. It codes for CASSPGTDSGANVLTF.

The chain employs TRBV6-5 and TRBJ2-1; D uncertain. The CDR3 consists of 15 residues. CDR1 is MNHEY, CDR2 SVGAGI, per germline. Trimming shortened V by 2 bases and J by 12 bases, and 20 bases separated the two germline ends. The DNA of the CDR3 is TGTGCCAGCAGTTACACCCTAACCTCGCGGAGCCTGCAGTTCTTC. It translates to CASSYTLTSRSLQFF.

V is TRBV21-1 and J is TRBJ2-1; TRBD2, the D gene given by the table, was not confirmed from the DNA. TRBV21-1 is a documented pseudogene. The length of the CDR3 is 17 residues. CDR3 residues: CASALRGRGCTYNEQFF. The CDR3 region has the DNA TGTGCCAGCGCCCTCCGGGGGCGGGGGTGCACCTACAATGAGCAGTTCTTC.

The chain recombines TRBV21-1 with TRBJ2-5; the table's D call, TRBD2, has no DNA check behind it. TRBV21-1 is a listed pseudogene. The CDR3 runs to 16 residues. CDR3: CASSKEGSGGQETQYF. Here the CDR3 DNA reads TGTGCCAGCAGCAAAGAAGGTAGCGGGGGCCAAGAGACCCAGTACTTC.

V usage is TRBV29-1 and J usage is TRBJ2-3, with 8 bases fitting TRBD2. Trimming removed 2 bases from V and 2 bases from J; junction bases left unmatched: 6. From germline, CDR1 is SQVTM and CDR2 ANQGSEA. The length of the CDR3 is 15 residues. The CDR3 bases are TGCAGCGTTGAATCGTTGCGGGGGGCCACAGATACGCAGTATTTT. Translated: CSVESLRGATDTQYF.

This clone was seen a few times. Different DNA sequences within this sample yield the same CDR3. The genes are TRBV9 and TRBJ2-7, with TRBD1 identical over 9 bases. Germline CDR1 and CDR2: SGDLS and YYNGEE. J was trimmed by 1 base and V by 3 bases; bases with no gene match: 2. This CDR3 comprises 14 residues. Here the CDR3 reads CASSADRGSYEQYF. The CDR3 coding sequence is TGTGCCAGCAGCGCGGACAGGGGTTCCTACGAGCAGTACTTC.

The chain recombines TRBV25-1 with TRBJ1-3, with a possible D match to TRBD1 (5 bases). The CDR3 is 16 amino acids. Trimming left V 5 bases short and J 4 bases short, with 18 bases between. The germline V gene has CDR1 MGHDK and CDR2 SYGVNS. The CDR3, as DNA: TGTGCCAGCAGTTCCCTGGGGGGGGGAACCGGAAACACCATATATTTT. Residues: CASSSLGGGTGNTIYF.

CDR3 DNA sequence: TGTGCCAGCAGATCAACAGGGGTAAATGAAAAACTGTTTTTT. As protein: CASRSTGVNEKLFF. The chain uses TRBV27 and TRBJ1-4, with 7 bases that match TRBD1. Germline CDR1 is MNHEY and CDR2 is SMNVEV (reference sequence). Trimming cost V 6 bases and J 5 bases; bases outside gene matches: 6. CDR3 length: 14 amino acids.

This clone was counted between two and nine times. The CDR3 loop is CASSQAIGATNQPQHF. CDR3 DNA sequence: TGCGCCAGCAGCCAAGCTATAGGGGCGACCAATCAGCCCCAGCATTTT. The chain combines TRBV4-1 with TRBJ1-5, with D perhaps TRBD1 (5 bases). The CDR3 is 16 residues long. Trimming left V 1 base short and J 3 bases short, with 13 bases between. CDR1 and CDR2 (germline): MGHRA, YSYEKL.

The J gene is TRBJ2-7, the V gene TRBV30; D not certain. From germline, CDR1 is GTSNPN and CDR2 SVGIG (reference sequence). The germline V and J ends were trimmed by 2 bases and 4 bases, with 12 bases remaining between them. The CDR3 length is 13 residues. CDR3: CAWSFQLGYEQYF. The CDR3 nucleotides read TGTGCCTGGAGTTTCCAGCTCGGGTACGAGCAGTACTTC.